These 32 T cell receptor beta chains were all obtained from the same sample, sequenced in a study of early T cells in non-severe SARS-CoV-2 infection. TCRdb re-called the 5' RACE reads through MiXCR, storing one row per CDR3 protein. Of some 60,000 distinct CDR3 sequences listed, around 13% are singletons. Sequencing used whole blood, obtained at baseline. The source is an adult who was a healthcare worker with PCR-confirmed SARS-CoV-2 infection or an uninfected control (not recorded which).

The chain combines TRBV18 with TRBJ1-6; TRBD1 agrees at 9 bases. This CDR3 comprises 16 residues. The germline V gene encodes CDR1 KGHSH and CDR2 LQKENI. V lost 2 bases to trimming and J lost 9 bases; unmatched junction nucleotides: 8. CDR3 amino acids: CASSPVRGQGPSPLHF. The DNA of the CDR3 is TGTGCCAGCTCACCAGTTCGTGGACAGGGGCCTTCACCCCTCCACTTT.

The genes are TRBV24-1 and TRBJ2-5; maybe TRBD1 (6 bases). CDR1 is KGHDR and CDR2 is SFDVKD in the germline V gene. Trimming removed 1 base from V and 0 bases from J, with 8 bases in between. The CDR3 spans 15 residues. Here the CDR3 DNA reads TGTGCCACCAGTGATTTCCGACAGGACCAAGAGACCCAGTACTTC. Encoded protein: CATSDFRQDQETQYF.

This clonotype was observed a handful of times. The chain uses TRBV7-2 and TRBJ2-7; 13 bases are shared with TRBD2. Per the germline V gene, CDR1 is SGHTA and CDR2 is FQGNSA. V lost 10 bases and J lost 7; bases outside the gene matches: 13. The CDR3 contains 15 residues. CDR3 loop: CANRPGLAGPMEQYF. Written as DNA, the CDR3 is TGTGCCAATCGCCCGGGACTAGCGGGACCCATGGAGCAGTACTTC.

The chain combines TRBV7-8 with TRBJ1-1, with TRBD1 matching 7 bases. Trimming removed 6 bases from V and 0 bases from J; junction bases left unmatched: 4. Germline-derived CDR1 and CDR2 are SGHVS and FQNEAQ. The CDR3 covers 14 residues. As DNA, the CDR3 is TGTGCCAGCAGTCAAGGGACAGTGAACACTGAAGCTTTCTTT. Encoded protein: CASSQGTVNTEAFF.

This chain links TRBV28 with TRBJ1-4; D not resolved. The CDR3 loop spans 15 amino acids. V lost 6 bases to trimming and J lost 0 bases, with 11 bases between them. Germline V gene sequence: CDR1 MDHEN, CDR2 SYDVKM. CDR3 sequence reads: CASSSRLATNEKLFF. CDR3 coding DNA: TGTGCCAGCAGCTCCAGACTGGCAACTAATGAAAAACTGTTTTTT.

This clonotype was observed at least ten times. The chain carries TRBV10-3 and TRBJ1-5; D gene uncertain. Trimming took 5 bases from V and 3 from J, leaving 5 bases between them. CDR1 and CDR2 from the germline V gene are ENHRY and SYGVKD. This CDR3 is built from 12 residues. CDR3 DNA: TGTGCCATCAGTTCCTCCAATCAGCCCCAGCATTTT. Its translation: CAISSSNQPQHF.

The chain links TRBV2 to TRBJ1-1; D gene uncertain. The CDR3 totals 11 residues. V shed 0 bases and J shed 10 bases, with 6 bases lying between them. Per germline, CDR1 SNHLY and CDR2 FYNNEI. The CDR3 coding sequence is TGTGCCAGCAGTGAAGCGCTTCGAGCTTTCTTT. The encoded protein is CASSEALRAFF.

The CDR3 sequence is CASSSPGVRQGEDGYTF. The CDR3, as DNA: TGTGCCAGCAGTTCTCCGGGGGTCCGACAGGGTGAGGATGGCTACACCTTC. This rearrangement joins TRBV6-2 or TRBV6-3 to TRBJ1-2, with 7 bases that match TRBD1. The CDR3 runs to 17 residues. Germline loops: CDR1 MNHEY, CDR2 SVGEGT. J was trimmed by 6 bases and V by 4 bases; bases with no gene match: 17.

This clonotype has only a few counts. The chain recombines TRBV30 with TRBJ2-7; D is uncertain. Germline CDR1 reads GTSNPN; CDR2 reads SVGIG (reference sequence). The CDR3 is 10 residues long. The germline V and J ends were trimmed by 5 bases and 2 bases, with 4 bases remaining between them. The CDR3 loop reads CAWGTYEQYF. In DNA, the CDR3 is TGTGCCTGGGGTACCTACGAGCAGTACTTC.

This clonotype has a handful of counts. The V gene is TRBV6-1, the J gene TRBJ2-3; the match to TRBD1 covers 8 bases. Germline CDR1 reads MNHNS; CDR2 reads SASEGT. With V trimmed by 6 bases and J by 2 bases, 7 bases remained unmatched. CDR3 length: 15 residues. The CDR3 region is CASRVQGVTTDTQYF. The CDR3 DNA is TGTGCCAGCAGGGTACAGGGGGTTACCACAGATACGCAGTATTTT.

CDR3 sequence reads: CSVGASGRLDEQFF. As DNA, the CDR3 is TGCAGCGTGGGGGCTAGCGGGAGATTGGATGAGCAGTTCTTC. The V call is TRBV29-1, the J call TRBJ2-1; 10 bases match TRBD2. Looked up from germline, CDR1 is SQVTM and CDR2 is ANQGSEA. The V and J ends lost 6 bases and 8 bases, in that order; junction bases with no gene match: 10. There are 14 residues in the CDR3.

This rearrangement joins TRBV28 to TRBJ2-2, with 8 bases identical to TRBD1. CDR1 is MDHEN, CDR2 SYDVKM, per germline. CDR3 length: 15 residues. Trimming removed 5 bases from V and 1 base from J; junction bases left unmatched: 3. The CDR3 coding sequence is TGTGCCAGCAGTGAGGACAGGGAGAACACCGGGGAGCTGTTTTTT. Translating gives CASSEDRENTGELFF.

V and J are TRBV12-3 or TRBV12-4 and TRBJ2-7; D ambiguous. Trimming removed 3 bases from V and 4 bases from J, with 10 bases in between. This CDR3 region has 13 residues. CDR3 nucleotides: TGTGCCAGCAGTTTCGAACTTCTGTACGAGCAGTACTTC. Protein: CASSFELLYEQYF.

The CDR3 spells CASSQVTGNTEAFF. In DNA form, the CDR3 reads TGTGCCAGCAGCCAAGTCACGGGGAACACTGAAGCTTTCTTT. The chain uses TRBV3-1 and TRBJ1-1; D is undetermined. V lost 1 base, J lost 1 base, and 7 bases lay in between. The CDR3 is 14 amino acids. In germline, CDR1 is LGHDT, CDR2 YNNKEL (reference sequence).

CDR3 sequence reads: CASSKEVYERSNTEAFF. The CDR3 nucleotides are TGTGCCAGCAGCAAAGAAGTCTATGAACGGAGTAACACTGAAGCTTTCTTT. This chain joins TRBV21-1 and TRBJ1-1. TRBV21-1 is described as a pseudogene. There are 17 residues in the CDR3.

The chain joins TRBV20-1 to TRBJ2-2; TRBD1 aligns across 7 bases. V lost 2 bases and J lost 0; bases outside the gene matches: 6. The CDR3 extends over 16 amino acids. CDR1 is DFQATT and CDR2 is SNEGSKA in the germline V gene (reference sequence). DNA of the CDR3: TGCAGTGCTAGAATCACCGGGACAGCGAACACCGGGGAGCTGTTTTTT. Translated, it gives CSARITGTANTGELFF.

This clonotype was detected ten times or more. The CDR3 loop is CASSSSDSARATMQYF. Written as DNA, the CDR3 is TGTGCCAGCAGCTCCTCGGACAGCGCAAGAGCTACGATGCAGTACTTC. The V and J genes are TRBV7-8 and TRBJ2-7; tentatively, D is TRBD1 (6 bases). The CDR3 totals 16 residues. Per germline, CDR1 SGHVS and CDR2 FQNEAQ. Trimming took 4 bases from V and 9 from J, leaving 25 bases between them.

This clonotype was observed once. The V call is TRBV20-1, the J call TRBJ2-5; 9 bases match TRBD2. The germline V gene has CDR1 DFQATT and CDR2 SNEGSKA (reference sequence). Trimming removed 0 bases from V and 0 bases from J; junction bases left unmatched: 5. This CDR3 contains 16 residues. The CDR3 DNA is TGCAGTGCTAGAGATCCGGTAGCGGGGGACCAAGAGACCCAGTACTTC. Amino acids: CSARDPVAGDQETQYF.

This CDR3 reads CASSQDTATTYEQYF. The CDR3 DNA is TGTGCCAGCAGCCAAGATACGGCTACGACCTACGAGCAGTACTTC. This chain connects TRBV3-1 to TRBJ2-7, with D hard to call. The germline V gene has CDR1 LGHDT and CDR2 YNNKEL (reference sequence). Trimming took off 0 bases at V and 2 bases at J, with 11 bases between the two ends. CDR3 size: 15 residues.

The gene calls are TRBV19 and TRBJ1-4, with D uncertain. The CDR3 is 15 amino acids. Germline V gives CDR1 LNHDA, CDR2 SQIVND (reference sequence). V was trimmed by 6 bases and J by 0 bases, leaving 11 bases between them. DNA of the CDR3: TGTGCCAGTAGGCCGGGCTTCTCAACTAATGAAAAACTGTTTTTT. Amino acid sequence: CASRPGFSTNEKLFF. Full variable domain (remainder filled in from reference TRBV19 and TRBJ1-4): DGGITQSPKYLFRKEGQNVTLSCEQNLNHDAMYWYRQDPGQGLRLIYYSQIVNDFQKGDIAEGYSVSREKKESFPLTVTSAQKNPTAFYLCASRPGFSTNEKLFFGSGTQLSVL.

The rearrangement uses TRBV10-2 and TRBJ2-5; 10 bases match TRBD2. The germline V gene encodes CDR1 WSHSY and CDR2 SAAADI. This CDR3 is 14 amino acids long. Trimming cost V 8 bases and J 5 bases; bases outside gene matches: 8. CDR3: CASAVAGGRETQYF. The CDR3 DNA reads as TGCGCCAGCGCAGTAGCGGGGGGCCGGGAGACCCAGTACTTC.

This clonotype was observed a handful of times. The chain uses TRBV7-9 and TRBJ1-3; TRBD1 matches at 7 bases. Germline V CDR1 and CDR2: SEHNR, FQNEAQ (reference sequence). The CDR3 covers 14 residues. The V and J ends lost 3 bases and 4 bases, in that order; junction bases with no gene match: 3. The CDR3, as DNA: TGTGCCAGCAGCTTCGGGACAGCCGGAAACACCATATATTTT. As protein: CASSFGTAGNTIYF.

A remark on this clonotype: With a much larger clone just one base away, this may be a read error. The J gene is TRBJ1-5, the V gene TRBV6-1; a weak D match, TRBD1 (5 bases). Per germline, CDR1 MNHNS and CDR2 SASEGT. This CDR3 spans 15 amino acids. Between the trimmed V and J ends, which lost 7 bases and 3 bases, there was a span of 16 bases. The CDR3 loop is CASTPPTDNNQPQHF. The CDR3 nucleotides read TGTGCCAGCACCCCCCCGACAGACAACAATCAGCCCCAGCATTTT.

The chain has TRBV7-6 and TRBJ2-1; D may be TRBD1 (6 bases). V was cut by 3 bases and J by 1 base, with 13 bases left in between. Per the germline V gene, CDR1 is SGHVS and CDR2 is FNYEAQ. The CDR3 length is 16 residues. CDR3: CASSFRGTNSYNEQFF. DNA for the CDR3: TGTGCCAGCAGCTTCAGGGGAACTAATTCCTACAATGAGCAGTTCTTC.

This clonotype was counted between two and nine times. V and J are TRBV2 and TRBJ1-2, with no clear D. Germline loops: CDR1 SNHLY, CDR2 FYNNEI. The V end was cut by 0 bases, the J end by 4 bases, with 9 bases between. The CDR3 consists of 14 residues. The CDR3 loop is CASSEARQSYGYTF. CDR3 nucleotides: TGTGCCAGCAGTGAAGCGCGGCAGAGCTATGGCTACACCTTC.

This clonotype was detected a few times. This chain joins TRBV2 and TRBJ1-5; D may be TRBD1 (6 bases). The CDR3 loop spans 14 amino acids. Germline V gene lookup returns CDR1 SNHLY and CDR2 FYNNEI. Between the trimmed V and J ends, which lost 7 bases and 4 bases, there was a span of 14 bases. CDR3 sequence: CASTLDSSNQPQHF. The DNA for the CDR3 is TGTGCCAGCACTCTGGACAGCTCAAATCAGCCCCAGCATTTT.

The chain links TRBV12-3 or TRBV12-4 to TRBJ2-7; the match to TRBD2 covers 10 bases. The CDR3 is made up of 16 amino acids. With 3 bases clipped from V and 2 bases from J, the junction kept 7 bases outside the gene matches. CDR3 in amino acids: CASSLDFGTSAYEQYF. The DNA for the CDR3 is TGTGCCAGCAGTTTGGACTTCGGGACTAGCGCCTACGAGCAGTACTTC.

This clonotype has just a few counts. J is TRBJ2-7 and V is TRBV28, with 9 nucleotides matching TRBD1. V lost 8 bases and J lost 4; bases outside the gene matches: 12. The length of the CDR3 is 15 residues. Germline CDR1 and CDR2: MDHEN and SYDVKM. The CDR3 here is CASGSPGQGFYEQYF. The DNA for the CDR3 is TGTGCCAGCGGGTCCCCGGGACAGGGCTTTTACGAGCAGTACTTC. Full variable domain (missing parts from reference TRBV28 and TRBJ2-7): DVKVTQSSRYLVKRTGEKVFLECVQDMDHENMFWYRQDPGLGLRLIYFSYDVKMKEKGDIPEGYSVSREKKERFSLILESASTNQTSMYLCASGSPGQGFYEQYFGPGTRLTVT.

This clonotype was detected many times. The chain uses TRBV7-9 and TRBJ1-2; D gene uncertain. The CDR3 runs 13 residues. Trimming pared 8 bases from V and 0 bases from J, leaving 10 bases between. Looked up from germline, CDR1 is SEHNR and CDR2 is FQNEAQ (reference sequence). The CDR3 reads CASGRGSNYGYTF. The CDR3 DNA reads TGTGCCAGCGGGCGCGGGTCTAACTATGGCTACACCTTC.

V usage is TRBV12-3 or TRBV12-4 and J usage is TRBJ1-4; TRBD1 matches at 7 bases. After removal of 6 bases from V and 5 bases from J, the junction contained 6 bases not matched to a gene. This CDR3 is built from 14 residues. CDR3 in DNA: TGTGCCAGCAGCCCGGGACAGTTGAATGAAAAACTGTTTTTT. Protein: CASSPGQLNEKLFF.

This sequence joins TRBV5-4 and TRBJ1-1; 8 bases agree with TRBD1. V lost 4 bases, J lost 5 bases, and 10 bases stayed unmatched. This CDR3 is built from 15 residues. Germline lookup yields CDR1 SGHNT and CDR2 YYREEE (reference sequence). Written as DNA, the CDR3 is TGTGCCAGCAGCCCTGACAGGGGAGGATGGACTGAAGCTTTCTTT. Translation gives CASSPDRGGWTEAFF.

There are many counts of this clonotype. This chain links TRBV10-3 with TRBJ2-1; TRBD2 might be the D (7 bases). The CDR3 has 13 amino acids. The germline gives CDR1 ENHRY, CDR2 SYGVKD. V was pared by 0 bases and J by 9 bases, with 9 bases between. The CDR3, as DNA: TGTGCCATCAGTGAGTCAAGGGGGGGTGAGCAGTTCTTC. It encodes CAISESRGGEQFF.